These 4 T cell receptor beta chains were all obtained from the same sample, sequenced in a study of T cell responses to AZD1222 COVID-19 vaccine. Sequencing used immunoSEQ multiplex PCR; TCRdb keeps in-frame clones, though not all of them. Here the sample spans some 150,000 clones, 85% to 90% being singletons. The sequenced sample was peripheral blood, obtained 28 days after the second AZD1222 dose. Receptors originate from an adult who received the AZD1222 COVID-19 vaccine.

The V and J genes are TRBV29-1 and TRBJ2-5; D is uncertain. The CDR3 consists of 13 residues. CDR1 is SQVTM and CDR2 is ANQGSEA in the germline V gene. Trimming left V 3 bases short and J 5 bases short, with 13 bases between. The CDR3: CSVDPRAGETQYF. In DNA form, the CDR3 reads TGCAGCGTTGACCCAAGGGCAGGCGAGACCCAGTACTTC. The whole variable domain, filled in from reference TRBV29-1 and TRBJ2-5, reads SAVISQKPSRDICQRGTSLTIQCQVDSQVTMMFWYRQQPGQSLTLIATANQGSEATYESGFVIDKFPISRPNLTFSTLTVSNMSPEDSSIYLCSVDPRAGETQYFGPGTRLLVL.

The chain combines TRBV3-1 (or the pseudogene TRBV3-2) with TRBJ2-1, with D perhaps TRBD2 (6 bases). This CDR3 has 16 residues. Trimming cost V 1 base and J 3 bases, with 13 bases left between them. Germline V CDR1 and CDR2: LGHDT, YNNKEL (reference sequence). DNA of the CDR3: TGTGCCAGCAGCCAAGGTCCGCCTAGCGTCTACAATGAGCAGTTCTTC. It specifies CASSQGPPSVYNEQFF.

The chain links TRBV15 to TRBJ2-3, with D hard to call. The V gene lost 1 base and the J gene lost 7 bases, with 12 bases spanning the gap. The CDR3 has 14 amino acids. Germline V gene lookup returns CDR1 LNHNV and CDR2 YYDKDF (reference sequence). The CDR3 is CATSRVLSTNTQYF. For the CDR3, the DNA is TGTGCCACCAGCAGAGTGCTATCTACGAATACGCAGTATTTT.

This chain joins TRBV5-6 and TRBJ2-3, with 7 bases identical to TRBD2. This CDR3 has 16 residues. CDR1 and CDR2 (germline): SGHDT, YYEEEE. After removal of 5 bases from V and 5 bases from J, the junction contained 14 bases not matched to a gene. Written as DNA, the CDR3 is TGTGCCAGCAGTCCATTTAAGGCGGGAGTAATAGATACGCAGTATTTT. Amino acids: CASSPFKAGVIDTQYF.